This T cell receptor beta chain is drawn from a study of T cell responses to AZD1222 COVID-19 vaccine. On this clone: Its matching antigen is unknown.

The study, taken as a whole, reports: The span of vaccine-associated CD4 TCRs extended across spike, with dominance at 160-218 and 743-854. Two AZD1222 doses significantly raised spike-specific TCR breadth and depth over controls. Donors skewed white British and female; clonal diversity was possibly underestimated. No day 14 peak samples; only post-peak repertoires were characterized.

Per germline, CDR1 SGHTS and CDR2 YDEGEE. V was trimmed by 0 bases and J by 0 bases, leaving 16 bases between them. This CDR3 contains 18 residues. TCRdb's table, derived via immunoSEQ multiplex PCR, lists solely in-frame clones and lacks some. The sample carries some 200,000 clones, roughly 91% recorded once. This TCR derives from an adult in good health. Sequenced material: peripheral blood, taken on day 0 of MenACWY control vaccination. The chain couples TRBV5-8 to TRBJ2-1; no clear D gene. For the CDR3, the DNA is TGTGCCAGCAGCTTGGCGGGTTCGCCCATCAGCTCCTACAATGAGCAGTTCTTC. This encodes CASSLAGSPISSYNEQFF.